The present T cell receptor (beta chain) was sequenced within a study of shared clonotypes between healthy human individuals. Study-wide results and limits: The diversity represented, both genetic and in exposure history, was limited by few donors. Among donors, sharing of clonotypes was expected to be affected by sequencing depth. Naive subsets tended to show greater estimated richness than memory subsets. Only blood underwent sampling, and tissue repertoires likely differ.

CD45RO negativity and positive selection for CCR7 defined naive CD8 cells, a population that excluded terminally differentiated effector memory CD45RA+ cells. Germline CDR1 and CDR2: MGHRA and YSYEKL. This CDR3 spans 14 amino acids. V was pared by 0 bases and J by 2 bases, with 1 base of the junction left unmatched. Notes on this clone: The antigen is undetermined. At the DNA level, this CDR3 is encoded by other sequences in the same sample as well.

TCRdb's copy holds only in-frame clones and misses some; the assay was immunoSEQ multiplex PCR. The repertoire holds approximately 2,000,000 clones, 80% to 95% seen once, with 1.5% to 2% in the top ten. The sample was naive CD8+ T cells from PBMCs. The source of this sequence is a man aged 18 to 29 in good health. Some clones in this sample may be carry-over from other donors' samples. The chain links TRBV4-1 to TRBJ2-7, with TRBD1 matching over 7 bases. As DNA, the CDR3 is TGCGCCAGCAGCCAAGACAGGGGGACCTACGAGCAGTACTTC. It encodes CASSQDRGTYEQYF.